This is a list of T cell receptor beta chains from one sample in a study of OX40 agonist ivuxolimab in advanced cancers. Method: immunoSEQ multiplex PCR; TCRdb's copy keeps in-frame clones and lacks some. The top ten clones hold under 2.5% of a sample with 45,000 to 50,000 clones, approximately 86% of them seen once. The source was CD4+ or CD8+ T cells sorted from blood, collected in a trial of the OX40 agonist ivuxolimab. The receptors here all came from an adult with an advanced solid tumor such as melanoma, head and neck, liver or kidney cancer. CDR3s include the opening cysteine and the closing phenylalanine or tryptophan. Each record gives: J gene, V gene, CDR3 protein.

>TRBJ2-7|TRBV10-3
CAIMPDGHSYEQYF
>TRBJ1-4|TRBV7-9
CASRQGAEKLFF
>TRBJ1-4|TRBV11-2
CASSLLKQAGQGDEKLFF
>TRBJ2-7|TRBV18
CASSPREGGYEQYF
>TRBJ2-5|TRBV4-1
CASSQTGVRETQYF
>TRBJ2-5|TRBV4-2
CASSQDISVETQYF
>TRBJ2-2|TRBV5-1
CASSTSGNTGELFF
>TRBJ1-2|TRBV6-5
CASSTTGDNGYTF
>TRBJ2-7|TRBV28
CASSPSSGSWYEQYF
>TRBJ2-3|TRBV9
CASSGPGGATDTQYF
>TRBJ1-6|TRBV27
CASRLSAGVNSPLHF
>TRBJ2-5|TRBV6-1
CASSEWVETQYF
>TRBJ1-1|TRBV5-5
CASSLESWGGTEAFF
>TRBJ2-7|TRBV7-8
CASSLSRVGEQYF
>TRBJ2-1|TRBV5-8
CASSLGQTLAGYNEQFF
>TRBJ1-3|TRBV10-3
CAIRPGTGSGNTIYF
>TRBJ1-1|TRBV7-8
CASSFLDTEAFF
>TRBJ2-7|TRBV15
CATSRDRLPGGEQYF
>TRBJ1-4|TRBV4-2
CASSQEGGRAEKLFF
>TRBJ2-5|TRBV2
CASSDLEGVFETQYF
>TRBJ2-7|TRBV7-9
CATRDRLTYEQYF
>TRBJ1-1|TRBV6-1
CASRPDPGIAEAFF
>TRBJ2-5|TRBV18
CASSHPGEPETQYF
>TRBJ1-1|TRBV6-5
CASSYMQGGTEAFF
>TRBJ2-7|TRBV7-2
CASSPGLAVDEQYF
>TRBJ1-2|TRBV5-1
CASSADRGLNGYTF
>TRBJ2-7|TRBV7-9
CASSSLLDRGPYEQYF
>TRBJ1-4|TRBV11-2
CASSDTRTGGTEKLFF
>TRBJ1-1|TRBV6-1
CASSWQGRVNTEAFF
>TRBJ2-7|TRBV5-5
CASSITGTSYEQYF
>TRBJ1-6|TRBV7-9
CASSYNSPLHF
>TRBJ1-6|TRBV18
CASSRAVSDNSPLHF
>TRBJ2-7|TRBV29-1
CSVWTVSYEQYF
>TRBJ2-5|TRBV19
CASSDRVSQETQYF
>TRBJ1-1|TRBV19
CASSMTANTEAFF